What follows are 28 T cell receptor beta chains derived from one specimen sequenced in a study of blood T cells in healthy people across ages. With a J-beta primer mix and a sample-barcoded 5' primer, a second PCR ran about 6 to 11 cycles. TCRdb passed the 5' RACE reads through MiXCR, listing each CDR3 protein once. The table has over 950,000 distinct CDR3 sequences, roughly 51% seen once. The sequenced sample was blood. The receptors derive from a woman in her fifties or sixties in good health.

This clonotype has a handful of counts. This chain links TRBV5-1 with TRBJ1-2; no clear D gene. The CDR3 runs 14 residues. Germline CDR1 SGHRS, CDR2 YFSETQ. Between the trimmed V and J ends, which lost 0 bases and 13 bases, there was a span of 19 bases. The CDR3 region is CASSLASRASFSTF. The CDR3 nucleotides read TGCGCCAGCAGCTTGGCTTCTCGGGCTAGCTTTTCCACCTTC.

The rearrangement uses TRBV2 and TRBJ2-5, with unresolved D. Germline assignment: CDR1 SNHLY and CDR2 FYNNEI. The CDR3 has 11 amino acids. The ends were cut back, 4 bases at V and 7 bases at J, with 7 bases in the middle. The CDR3 reads CASSGLRTQYF. The CDR3 region has the DNA TGTGCCAGCAGTGGACTTAGGACCCAGTACTTC.

The V and J genes are TRBV14 and TRBJ2-3, with TRBD1 identical over 7 bases. CDR3 length equals 13 residues. Trimming removed 4 bases from V and 6 bases from J; junction bases left unmatched: 4. From germline, CDR1 is SGHDN and CDR2 FVKESK. DNA for the CDR3: TGTGCCAGCAGCCTTTACAGGGGCGATACGCAGTATTTT. Amino acid sequence: CASSLYRGDTQYF.

On this clonotype: One end of the junction fails to match germline, which may point to a read error. The chain carries TRBV28 and TRBJ2-5; weak D call: TRBD1 (5 bases). Germline CDR1 is MDHEN and CDR2 is SYDVKM. There are 15 residues in the CDR3. Here the CDR3 DNA reads TGTGCCTGCAGTTTAAGGCAGGGCCACCAAGAGACCCAGTACTTC. The encoded protein is CACSLRQGHQETQYF.

This clonotype showed up many times. This rearrangement joins TRBV4-2 to TRBJ2-5; D unclear. The CDR3 has 13 residues. Trimming stripped 0 bases from V and 6 bases from J, with 8 bases between. Per germline, CDR1 LGHNA and CDR2 YNFKEQ. Written as DNA, the CDR3 is TGTGCCAGCAGCCAAGATAGGCAGAAGACCCAGTACTTC. It translates to CASSQDRQKTQYF.

This clonotype appeared once. The V and J genes are TRBV27 and TRBJ2-7; TRBD2 matches at 7 bases. CDR3 size: 15 residues. Looked up from germline, CDR1 is MNHEY and CDR2 is SMNVEV (reference sequence). Trimming cost V 0 bases and J 0 bases; bases outside gene matches: 2. The CDR3 nucleotides are TGTGCCAGCAGTTTATCTGGGAGGGTCTCCTACGAGCAGTACTTC. Translated, it gives CASSLSGRVSYEQYF.

The chain carries TRBV18 and TRBJ2-3; perhaps TRBD1 as D (6 bases). V lost 0 bases and J lost 4, with 14 bases in between. In germline, CDR1 is KGHSH, CDR2 LQKENI. This CDR3 is 16 amino acids long. The CDR3 region is CASSPPGQVEADTQYF. CDR3 DNA: TGTGCCAGCTCACCACCGGGACAAGTAGAGGCAGATACGCAGTATTTT.

The V and J genes are TRBV29-1 and TRBJ1-2, with D perhaps TRBD1 (5 bases). Germline values: CDR1 SQVTM, CDR2 ANQGSEA. The germline V and J ends were trimmed by 7 bases and 4 bases, with 13 bases remaining between them. The CDR3 runs 12 residues. The DNA for the CDR3 is TGCAGCGCCATGACAGAAGTCTATGGCTACACCTTC. As protein: CSAMTEVYGYTF.

This clonotype was counted once. This chain links TRBV11-1 with TRBJ2-1, with a weak D call TRBD2 (5 bases). Germline values: CDR1 SGHAT, CDR2 FQDESV (reference sequence). V was shortened by 1 base and J by 4 bases, with 14 bases between the two germline ends. The CDR3 runs to 16 residues. This CDR3 reads CASSLDLEGYYNEQFF. The CDR3, as DNA: TGTGCCAGCAGCTTAGATTTAGAGGGCTATTACAATGAGCAGTTCTTC. Combining the CDR3 with reference TRBV11-1 and TRBJ2-1 gives the whole variable domain EAEVAQSPRYKITEKSQAVAFWCDPISGHATLYWYRQILGQGPELLVQFQDESVVDDSQLPKDRFSAERLKGVDSTLKIQPAELGDSAMYLCASSLDLEGYYNEQFFGPGTRLTVL.

CDR3 DNA sequence: TGTGCCAGCAGTGAACAGGGTTACGCCAGAAAAGAGACCCAGTACTTC. It yields the protein CASSEQGYARKETQYF. The rearrangement links TRBV25-1 to TRBJ2-5, with a possible D match to TRBD1 (5 bases). Looked up from germline, CDR1 is MGHDK and CDR2 is SYGVNS. The CDR3 is made up of 16 amino acids. V was pared by 2 bases and J by 3 bases, with 16 bases between.

The chain employs TRBV29-1 and TRBJ2-7, with a possible D match to TRBD1 (7 bases). The CDR3 is made up of 14 amino acids. In germline, CDR1 is SQVTM, CDR2 ANQGSEA. V lost 6 bases, J lost 0 bases, and 15 bases lay in between. CDR3 DNA sequence: TGCAGCGTCGCCAGGGGGGAGAGCTCCTACGAGCAGTACTTC. Residues: CSVARGESSYEQYF.

This clonotype occurred a few times. The J gene is TRBJ1-2, the V gene TRBV30, with D perhaps TRBD1 (6 bases). The CDR3 extends over 14 amino acids. The ends were cut back, 5 bases at V and 0 bases at J, with 13 bases in the middle. Germline CDR1 GTSNPN, CDR2 SVGIG (reference sequence). CDR3 DNA: TGTGCCTGGGCAGACAGGCTAGCTAACTATGGCTACACCTTC. Translation gives CAWADRLANYGYTF.

The chain uses TRBV29-1 and TRBJ2-1; D might be TRBD1 (6 bases). Germline-derived CDR1 and CDR2 are SQVTM and ANQGSEA. This CDR3 has 12 residues. Trimming shortened V by 4 bases and J by 9 bases, and 13 bases separated the two germline ends. The CDR3 DNA reads as TGCAGCGTTGGACAGGTAGTTGCTGAGCAGTTCTTC. As protein: CSVGQVVAEQFF.

This chain links TRBV27 with TRBJ2-1, with 8 bases fitting TRBD2. The CDR3 length is 14 residues. Trimming removed 6 bases from V and 6 bases from J; junction bases left unmatched: 7. CDR1 MNHEY and CDR2 SMNVEV come from the germline V gene (reference sequence). The CDR3 DNA reads as TGTGCCAGCAGGACGGGACTAGTCTCCAATGAGCAGTTCTTC. Translated, it gives CASRTGLVSNEQFF.

Only a few counts were recorded for this clonotype. This chain joins TRBV20-1 and TRBJ2-1; no clear D. CDR1 DFQATT and CDR2 SNEGSKA come from the germline V gene (reference sequence). The ends were cut back, 3 bases at V and 6 bases at J, with 15 bases in the middle. CDR3 length equals 14 residues. The chain's CDR3 is CSARPLIFLNEQFF. The CDR3 coding sequence is TGCAGTGCTAGGCCTTTAATCTTCCTCAATGAGCAGTTCTTC.

With regard to this clonotype: This may come from a read error, since a much larger clone is one base off. This chain's CDR3 is CTSSPREGYEQYF. The CDR3 DNA reads TGTACCAGCAGCCCCCGGGAAGGTTACGAGCAGTACTTC. This rearrangement joins TRBV11-2 to TRBJ2-4; the D gene is possibly TRBD2 (5 bases). The assigned J gene may be wrong: the sequence end matches TRBJ2-7 better. CDR1 SGHAT and CDR2 FQNNGV come from the germline V gene. This CDR3 contains 13 residues.

This clonotype was detected a few times. This rearrangement joins TRBV11-2 to TRBJ2-3; 9 bases agree with TRBD1. CDR3 length equals 15 residues. Germline V CDR1 and CDR2: SGHAT, FQNNGV. J lost 2 bases, V lost 4 bases, and 4 bases had no gene match. The chain's CDR3 is CASSSGQGNTDTQYF. The CDR3 DNA follows: TGTGCCAGCAGCTCAGGACAGGGGAACACAGATACGCAGTATTTT.

This clonotype appeared once. In nucleotides, the CDR3 is TGTGCCAGCAGTGCGGACAGGGAAAAAGAGACCCAGTACTTC. Its translation is CASSADREKETQYF. This rearrangement joins TRBV2 to TRBJ2-5; 8 nucleotides line up with TRBD1. CDR1 SNHLY and CDR2 FYNNEI come from the germline V gene. There are 14 residues in the CDR3. V shed 4 bases and J 3 bases; nucleotides not matched to a gene: 4. Drawing the rest from reference TRBV2 and TRBJ2-5, the complete variable domain is EPEVTQTPSHQVTQMGQEVILRCVPISNHLYFYWYRQILGQKVEFLVSFYNNEISEKSEIFDDQFSVERPDGSNFTLKIRSTKLEDSAMYFCASSADREKETQYFGPGTRLLVL.

This rearrangement joins TRBV4-2 to TRBJ1-2; D is ambiguous. The CDR3 is 14 amino acids. V was trimmed by 0 bases and J by 7 bases, leaving 12 bases between them. Per germline, CDR1 LGHNA and CDR2 YNFKEQ. The CDR3 nucleotides are TGTGCCAGCAGCCAAGATAGGACCCGTGGTGGCTACACCTTC. It encodes CASSQDRTRGGYTF.

The chain employs TRBV15 and TRBJ1-5; 9 bases line up with TRBD1. CDR1 LNHNV and CDR2 YYDKDF come from the germline V gene (reference sequence). CDR3 length: 15 residues. Trimming took 1 base from V and 5 from J; bases not matched to a gene: 3. The CDR3 region has the DNA TGTGCCACCAGCAGAGGTGACAGGGGGTATCAGCCCCAGCATTTT. This encodes CATSRGDRGYQPQHF.

This clonotype came up a few times. This sequence joins TRBV12-3 or TRBV12-4 and TRBJ2-3, with 9 bases lining up with TRBD1. Trimming removed 5 bases from V and 3 bases from J; junction bases left unmatched: 9. This CDR3 contains 16 residues. In DNA form, the CDR3 reads TGTGCCAGCAGTCTGTCGACAGGGGGGGGAACAGATACGCAGTATTTT. Residues: CASSLSTGGGTDTQYF.

As regards this clonotype: One end of the junction is discordant with germline, which a read error may explain. This chain links TRBV11-2 with TRBJ2-3; 11 positions match TRBD2. Germline V gene data show CDR1 as SGHAT and CDR2 as FQNNGV. The CDR3 loop spans 20 amino acids. The CDR3 DNA sequence: TGTGCCAGCAGCCACAGGGTTCTAGCGGGAGGACCCTCTAGCATAGATACGCAGTATTTT. Residues: CASSHRVLAGGPSSIDTQYF.

Only a few counts were recorded for this clonotype. The rearrangement uses TRBV29-1 and TRBJ1-1; 7 nucleotides align to TRBD1. The V gene's germline CDR1 is SQVTM and CDR2 ANQGSEA. This CDR3 is built from 13 residues. V was clipped by 7 bases and J by 0 bases; unmatched bases: 5. CDR3 sequence: CSAAGGLNTEAFF. CDR3 coding DNA: TGCAGCGCCGCAGGGGGTTTGAACACTGAAGCTTTCTTT. Filled out from reference TRBV29-1 and TRBJ1-1, the complete variable domain reads SAVISQKPSRDICQRGTSLTIQCQVDSQVTMMFWYRQQPGQSLTLIATANQGSEATYESGFVIDKFPISRPNLTFSTLTVSNMSPEDSSIYLCSAAGGLNTEAFFGQGTRLTVV.

This chain connects TRBV6-2 or TRBV6-3 to TRBJ2-3; TRBD1 is a possible D gene (6 bases). Germline-derived CDR1 and CDR2 are MNHEY and SVGEGT. The CDR3 runs to 16 residues. V was clipped by 6 bases and J by 3 bases, with 19 bases between them. The CDR3 sequence is CASSVPGQFRTDTQYF. The DNA for the CDR3 is TGTGCCAGCAGCGTGCCGGGACAATTTCGGACAGATACGCAGTATTTT.

The genes are TRBV11-2 and TRBJ1-2, with D possibly being TRBD1 (6 bases). The V end was cut by 5 bases, the J end by 2 bases, with 15 bases between. Germline assignment: CDR1 SGHAT and CDR2 FQNNGV. The CDR3 is 15 amino acids. CDR3 in amino acids: CASSPTDGGNYGYTF. In nucleotides, the CDR3 is TGTGCCAGCAGCCCTACGGACGGGGGCAACTATGGCTACACCTTC.

A few counts support this clonotype. The chain is built from TRBV6-2 or TRBV6-3 and TRBJ2-3, with no clear D. This CDR3 contains 14 residues. Trimming left V 7 bases short and J 7 bases short, with 18 bases between. Per the germline V gene, CDR1 is MNHEY and CDR2 is SVGEGT. The CDR3: CASMMRTGSHTQYF. The CDR3 region has the DNA TGTGCCAGCATGATGCGGACGGGTTCCCATACGCAGTATTTT.

The V and J genes are TRBV5-1 and TRBJ2-5; a possible D gene is TRBD2 (6 bases). Germline V gene lookup returns CDR1 SGHRS and CDR2 YFSETQ. There are 17 residues in the CDR3. V was pared by 6 bases and J by 1 base, with 22 bases between. The CDR3 coding sequence is TGCGCCAGCACCTCACATGAGCTACGGGGGATCCAAGAGACCCAGTACTTC. This sequence encodes CASTSHELRGIQETQYF.

The V and J genes are TRBV21-1 and TRBJ2-7; the D call of TRBD2 is as the table states it, not checked on the DNA. TRBV21-1 is shown as a pseudogene. This CDR3 comprises 20 residues. As DNA, the CDR3 is TGTGCCAGCAGCAAAGTTTTCCCTAGCGGGAAGCAATCTAGTACCTACGAGCAGTACTTC. This codes for CASSKVFPSGKQSSTYEQYF.